These 15 T cell receptor beta chains share one sample of origin, sequenced in a study of blood T cell repertoires in COVID-19. The repertoire was sequenced with immunoSEQ multiplex PCR; TCRdb's copy has only in-frame clones and lacks some. The data contain about 68,000 clones, around 86% of them seen just once; the ten biggest clones take up 6.6%. The material sequenced was peripheral blood. These receptors all stem from a man aged 45 to 65 with active COVID-19.

This chain joins TRBV28 and TRBJ1-5, with D uncertain. CDR3 length equals 13 residues. V lost 5 bases, J lost 6 bases, and 11 bases lay in between. Germline V gene data show CDR1 as MDHEN and CDR2 as SYDVKM. The CDR3 here is CASSRPGRQPQHF. The CDR3 DNA reads TGTGCCAGCAGTCGCCCTGGCCGTCAGCCCCAGCATTTT.

The rearrangement links TRBV10-3 to TRBJ1-2; weak D call: TRBD1 (5 bases). V shed 3 bases and J shed 2 bases, with 10 bases lying between them. The germline V gene encodes CDR1 ENHRY and CDR2 SYGVKD. The CDR3 is 14 residues long. This CDR3 is CAISDMTANYGYTF. DNA of the CDR3: TGTGCCATCAGTGATATGACAGCAAACTATGGCTACACCTTC.

V is TRBV7-3 and J is TRBJ2-1, with a possible D match to TRBD1 (5 bases). The ends were cut back, 5 bases at V and 7 bases at J, with 15 bases in the middle. CDR3 length equals 14 residues. Germline V gene sequence: CDR1 SGHTA, CDR2 FQGTGA. CDR3: CASSPLFSGNEQFF. The CDR3 coding sequence is TGTGCCAGCAGCCCCCTATTTTCAGGGAATGAGCAGTTCTTC.

The chain recombines TRBV7-9 with TRBJ2-5, with 7 bases that match TRBD1. The germline V gene encodes CDR1 SEHNR and CDR2 FQNEAQ (reference sequence). V dropped 5 bases and J dropped 5; count of bases not matched to a gene: 17. The CDR3 spans 17 residues. CDR3 protein: CASSRGQASGVGETQYF. The CDR3, as DNA: TGTGCCAGCAGCCGCGGACAGGCCTCCGGCGTGGGTGAGACCCAGTACTTC.

This chain links TRBV4-1 with TRBJ2-3; the D is unclear. This CDR3 is 14 amino acids long. The ends were cut back, 4 bases at V and 6 bases at J, with 14 bases in the middle. Germline CDR1 reads MGHRA; CDR2 reads YSYEKL. CDR3 sequence (DNA): TGCGCCAGCAGCCCTAACTATGCTGGGGATACGCAGTATTTT. Protein: CASSPNYAGDTQYF.

This clone has a handful of counts. The chain's CDR3 is CASSLDMRPDTQYF. CDR3 coding DNA: TGTGCCAGCAGCTTAGACATGCGCCCAGATACGCAGTATTTT. V and J are TRBV11-2 and TRBJ2-3; D gene ambiguous. The germline V gene has CDR1 SGHAT and CDR2 FQNNGV. The CDR3 is 14 amino acids. The ends were cut back, 0 bases at V and 4 bases at J, with 8 bases in the middle.

This chain connects TRBV7-9 to TRBJ2-5, with 7 bases aligning to TRBD1. V was pared by 2 bases and J by 1 base, with 4 bases of the junction left unmatched. This CDR3 contains 15 residues. The germline V gene has CDR1 SEHNR and CDR2 FQNEAQ (reference sequence). This chain's CDR3 is CASSLRSGGQETQYF. The CDR3 coding sequence is TGTGCCAGCAGCTTAAGATCAGGGGGCCAAGAGACCCAGTACTTC.

The chain is built from TRBV27 and TRBJ2-1, with 10 bases fitting TRBD2. The ends lost 4 bases at V and 14 bases at J; junction bases unmatched: 14. CDR1 and CDR2 (germline): MNHEY, SMNVEV (reference sequence). The CDR3 length is 15 residues. CDR3 amino acids: CASSSRWGSGGTKFF. CDR3 nucleotides: TGTGCCAGCAGTTCCCGGTGGGGTAGCGGGGGGACAAAGTTCTTC.

Remarks on this clone: Other DNA sequences in this specimen translate into the identical CDR3. The J gene is TRBJ2-7, the V gene TRBV11-2, with unresolved D. The germline V gene has CDR1 SGHAT and CDR2 FQNNGV. V gave up 1 base and J gave up 1 base, with 8 bases separating them. This CDR3 region has 14 residues. The CDR3 DNA reads TGTGCCAGCAGCTTAGGTGGCAAATCCTACGAGCAGTACTTC. Amino acid sequence: CASSLGGKSYEQYF.

The chain couples TRBV6-6 to TRBJ2-7; TRBD1 might be the D (6 bases). Germline V gene sequence: CDR1 MNHNY, CDR2 SVGAGI (reference sequence). The V end lost 6 bases, the J end lost 2 bases, and 20 bases lay between the germline ends. CDR3 length equals 16 residues. Here the CDR3 DNA reads TGTGCCAGCAGCCCGTCCAGGAACAGGGCAACCTACGAGCAGTACTTC. It is translated as CASSPSRNRATYEQYF.

This clone was seen a single time. The V and J genes are TRBV25-1 and TRBJ2-4, with D possibly TRBD2 on 5 matching bases. The ends were cut back, 4 bases at V and 12 bases at J, with 10 bases in the middle. This CDR3 has 11 residues. Germline assignment: CDR1 MGHDK and CDR2 SYGVNS. The CDR3 DNA is TGTGCCAGCAGTGTGGCGGGCCATCAGTACTTC. Translating it yields CASSVAGHQYF.

V is TRBV27 and J is TRBJ2-7; 7 nucleotides align to TRBD2. The CDR3 totals 13 residues. J lost 2 bases, V lost 8 bases, and 6 bases had no gene match. Per the germline V gene, CDR1 is MNHEY and CDR2 is SMNVEV (reference sequence). The CDR3 loop is CASSYGGAYEQYF. The CDR3 DNA is TGTGCCAGCTCTTATGGGGGGGCCTACGAGCAGTACTTC.

The chain couples TRBV7-9 to TRBJ2-1, with D tentatively TRBD2 (5 bases). Trimming stripped 1 base from V and 7 bases from J, with 8 bases between. This CDR3 region has 13 residues. Germline CDR1 SEHNR, CDR2 FQNEAQ (reference sequence). CDR3 region: CASSLELGNEQFF. The CDR3 coding sequence is TGTGCCAGCAGCTTAGAACTAGGGAATGAGCAGTTCTTC.

V is TRBV30 and J is TRBJ1-4, with D possibly TRBD1 on 6 matching bases. The CDR3 runs to 14 residues. CDR1 is GTSNPN and CDR2 is SVGIG in the germline V gene (reference sequence). V lost 3 bases, J lost 1 base, and 9 bases lay in between. CDR3 residues: CAWRGRGTNEKLFF. The CDR3 bases are TGTGCCTGGAGGGGCAGGGGAACTAATGAAAAACTGTTTTTT.

The count of this clone is one. V gene TRBV11-2 combines with J gene TRBJ1-1; 9 bases fit TRBD1. Germline V gives CDR1 SGHAT, CDR2 FQNNGV. The V gene end was trimmed by 1 base and the J gene end by 9 bases; junction bases not matched to a gene: 9. The CDR3 is made up of 15 amino acids. The CDR3 spells CASSLVGTGSSKAFF. In nucleotides, the CDR3 is TGTGCCAGCAGCTTAGTTGGGACAGGGTCCTCGAAAGCTTTCTTT.